These 32 T cell receptor beta chains originate from one sample sequenced in a study of vaccination and CD4 T cells after COVID-19. This sample's treatment: approximately 10-day PBMC culture with coronavirus spike peptide pools or control peptides (ViraFEST assay). The Oncomine TCR Beta short-read assay sequenced DNA from cultured CD4+ T cells. TCRdb processed the PCR reads anew with MiXCR; each CDR3 protein has one entry. The profile covers about 17,000 distinct CDR3 sequences, with about three fifths appearing a single time and around 10% taken by the ten largest. Their antigens remain unidentified. The sequencing input was CD4+ T cells from blood, cultured in vitro. Receptors were obtained from a human donor who had recovered from COVID-19.

This clonotype has more than one count but fewer than ten. This chain joins TRBV27 and TRBJ1-2, with TRBD1 matching 7 bases. Germline assignment: CDR1 MNHEY and CDR2 SMNVEV (reference sequence). With V trimmed by 3 bases and J by 4 bases, 5 bases remained unmatched. The CDR3 contains 14 residues. The CDR3 loop is CASSLGGQPYGYTF. The DNA for the CDR3 is TGTGCCAGCAGTTTGGGGGGACAGCCCTATGGCTACACCTTC.

The V gene is TRBV10-3, the J gene TRBJ1-2; unclear D gene. The CDR3 totals 12 residues. Germline CDR1 reads ENHRY; CDR2 reads SYGVKD. Trimming took off 7 bases at V and 7 bases at J, with 13 bases between the two ends. CDR3: CAINGPEGGYTF. In nucleotides, the CDR3 is TGTGCCATCAATGGCCCGGAGGGTGGCTACACCTTC.

This clonotype was seen more than once but under ten times. V usage is TRBV5-1 and J usage is TRBJ2-7; maybe TRBD2 (5 bases). The V end lost 1 base, the J end lost 7 bases, and 21 bases lay between the germline ends. Germline V gene data show CDR1 as SGHRS and CDR2 as YFSETQ. There are 16 residues in the CDR3. CDR3 in DNA: TGCGCCAGCAGCTTGAAGGACGGGGTCTACCTGATGGAGCAGTACTTC. Translation: CASSLKDGVYLMEQYF.

The chain couples TRBV4-1 to TRBJ2-7, with D perhaps TRBD1 or TRBD2 (5 bases each). Germline V lookup: CDR1 MGHRA, CDR2 YSYEKL. The CDR3 covers 16 residues. Trimming took 1 base from V and 2 from J, leaving 15 bases between them. The CDR3 DNA is TGCGCCAGCAGCCAAGGGTCGGGACGCCTCACCTACGAGCAGTACTTC. Its protein is CASSQGSGRLTYEQYF.

This chain joins TRBV20-1 and TRBJ2-5; TRBD2 aligns across 11 bases. J lost 3 bases, V lost 3 bases, and 0 bases had no gene match. In germline, CDR1 is DFQATT, CDR2 SNEGSKA (reference sequence). The CDR3 has 13 amino acids. CDR3 in DNA: TGCAGTGCTAGTAGCGGGGGGGAAGAGACCCAGTACTTC. This encodes CSASSGGEETQYF.

This chain uses TRBV21-1 with TRBJ2-2; the DNA was not used to check the table's D call, TRBD1. TRBV21-1 represents a pseudogene. The CDR3 is made up of 21 amino acids. The CDR3 is CASSSRDREYTSGANTGELFF. The CDR3 region has the DNA TGTGCCAGCAGCTCACGGGACAGGGAATATACTAGCGGAGCGAACACCGGGGAGCTGTTTTTT.

This clonotype was counted only a few times. In DNA, the CDR3 is TGTGCCAGCAGTTCACCGGGAGCAAACCCGCGTCAGCCCCAGCATTTT. It is translated as CASSSPGANPRQPQHF. This chain links TRBV6-5 with TRBJ1-5; D call uncertain. Trimming removed 4 bases from V and 6 bases from J, with 19 bases in between. The CDR3 is made up of 16 amino acids. Germline V lookup: CDR1 MNHEY, CDR2 SVGAGI.

This clonotype came up a few times. V usage is TRBV2 and J usage is TRBJ2-7; 7 bases align to TRBD2. Germline V gene data show CDR1 as SNHLY and CDR2 as FYNNEI. This CDR3 is built from 14 residues. The trim removed 7 bases at V and 4 bases at J, leaving 10 bases unmatched. This CDR3 reads CASNPRDYLYEQYF. The CDR3 DNA follows: TGTGCCAGCAATCCCCGGGACTACTTGTACGAGCAGTACTTC.

This rearrangement joins TRBV5-4 to TRBJ2-3; 7 bases are shared with TRBD2. Per the germline V gene, CDR1 is SGHNT and CDR2 is YYREEE (reference sequence). The CDR3 totals 16 residues. V was pared by 0 bases and J by 2 bases, with 6 bases of the junction left unmatched. The CDR3 DNA sequence: TGTGCCAGCAGCTTGGGGGCGGGAGTATCCACAGATACGCAGTATTTT. Translation gives CASSLGAGVSTDTQYF.

CDR3 in DNA: TGTGCCAGCAGTAGGGACGGTTACTACGAGCAGTACTTC. It is translated as CASSRDGYYEQYF. The genes are TRBV2 and TRBJ2-7; possibly TRBD1 or TRBD2 for D (5 bases each). This CDR3 comprises 13 residues. V lost 5 bases and J lost 3, with 11 bases in between. Germline CDR1 is SNHLY and CDR2 is FYNNEI.

The chain is built from TRBV6-1 and TRBJ2-3; unclear D gene. The V end lost 6 bases, the J end lost 1 base, and 14 bases lay between the germline ends. CDR1 is MNHNS and CDR2 is SASEGT in the germline V gene. The CDR3 spans 15 residues. CDR3 loop: CASRGIQLGTDTQYF. The CDR3 coding sequence is TGTGCCAGCAGGGGGATCCAGCTAGGCACAGATACGCAGTATTTT.

The V gene is TRBV7-8, the J gene TRBJ1-1; maybe TRBD1 (6 bases). This CDR3 has 13 residues. Germline V gives CDR1 SGHVS, CDR2 FQNEAQ. V gave up 5 bases and J gave up 4 bases, with 11 bases separating them. The CDR3: CASSGTGTTEAFF. Written as DNA, the CDR3 is TGTGCCAGCAGCGGCACAGGGACCACTGAAGCTTTCTTT.

The gene calls are TRBV6-1 and TRBJ1-5, with a possible D match to TRBD1 (5 bases). CDR3 length: 14 amino acids. Germline V gene data show CDR1 as MNHNS and CDR2 as SASEGT. V lost 5 bases and J 9 bases, leaving 17 bases between the germline ends. CDR3 in amino acids: CASSQTGPQGPQHF. The CDR3 DNA reads as TGTGCCAGCAGTCAAACGGGACCTCAAGGGCCCCAGCATTTT.

V usage is TRBV20-1 and J usage is TRBJ1-2; the match to TRBD1 covers 9 bases. The V gene's germline CDR1 is DFQATT and CDR2 SNEGSKA (reference sequence). The V segment lost 3 bases and the J segment 1 base; nucleotides outside the gene matches: 6. The CDR3 extends over 15 amino acids. The DNA for the CDR3 is TGCAGTGCTAGCCAACCGGGACAGGGTAACTATGGCTACACCTTC. Encoded protein: CSASQPGQGNYGYTF.

This clonotype was counted only a few times. J is TRBJ1-5 and V is TRBV15, with D possibly matching TRBD1 (5 bases). CDR1 is LNHNV and CDR2 is YYDKDF in the germline V gene (reference sequence). The V end was cut by 0 bases, the J end by 1 base, with 7 bases between. The CDR3 spans 15 residues. DNA for the CDR3: TGTGCCACCAGCAGAGATCGACAGAGCAATCAGCCCCAGCATTTT. Translating it yields CATSRDRQSNQPQHF.

This rearrangement joins TRBV25-1 to TRBJ1-2, with TRBD1 identical over 8 bases. The CDR3 sequence is 15 residues long. The germline V gene has CDR1 MGHDK and CDR2 SYGVNS. The V gene end was trimmed by 3 bases and the J gene end by 8 bases; junction bases not matched to a gene: 11. The CDR3: CASSDSGTGQLGYTF. CDR3 DNA: TGTGCCAGCAGTGATTCCGGGACAGGCCAATTGGGCTACACCTTC.

This clonotype was observed a few times. The J gene is TRBJ2-4, the V gene TRBV4-1; no clear D. The V gene lost 2 bases and the J gene lost 3 bases, with 14 bases spanning the gap. There are 16 residues in the CDR3. The germline CDR1 and CDR2 sequences are MGHRA and YSYEKL. CDR3 in amino acids: CASSQSMGFDKNIQYF. CDR3 DNA: TGCGCCAGCAGCCAAAGCATGGGGTTCGACAAAAACATTCAGTACTTC.

The chain joins TRBV12-3 or TRBV12-4 to TRBJ2-1; D remains ambiguous. V was shortened by 6 bases and J by 0 bases, with 12 bases between the two germline ends. This CDR3 comprises 15 residues. The CDR3 spells CASSPTANSYNEQFF. DNA for the CDR3: TGTGCCAGCAGCCCTACAGCTAACTCCTACAATGAGCAGTTCTTC.

This chain uses TRBV25-1 with TRBJ2-5; TRBD2 matches at 8 bases. The CDR3 spans 16 residues. Germline CDR1 MGHDK, CDR2 SYGVNS. The J segment lost 4 bases and the V segment lost 2 bases, leaving 9 bases of the junction unmatched. The CDR3 DNA follows: TGTGCCAGCAGTGAAGTCGTGAGGCTAGCGGGAGAGACCCAGTACTTC. It specifies CASSEVVRLAGETQYF.

This chain uses TRBV20-1 with TRBJ1-1, with D maybe TRBD1 (5 bases). The CDR3 is made up of 13 amino acids. Between the trimmed V and J ends, which lost 6 bases and 1 base, there was a span of 12 bases. Germline-derived CDR1 and CDR2 are DFQATT and SNEGSKA (reference sequence). The CDR3 nucleotides are TGCAGTGCCCCGGGCAGGGCGAACACTGAAGCTTTCTTT. As protein: CSAPGRANTEAFF.

The CDR3 protein is CATSRDLAGSYEQYF. The CDR3 bases are TGTGCCACCAGCAGAGACCTAGCGGGCTCCTACGAGCAGTACTTC. The chain recombines TRBV15 with TRBJ2-7; TRBD2 agrees at 8 bases. The CDR3 has 15 amino acids. The ends lost 0 bases at V and 0 bases at J; junction bases unmatched: 1. CDR1 is LNHNV and CDR2 is YYDKDF in the germline V gene (reference sequence). The full variable domain, completed using reference TRBV15 and TRBJ2-7, is DAMVIQNPRYQVTQFGKPVTLSCSQTLNHNVMYWYQQKSSQAPKLLFHYYDKDFNNEADTPDNFQSRRPNTSFCFLDIRSPGLGDTAMYLCATSRDLAGSYEQYFGPGTRLTVT.

This clonotype was seen a few times. The chain links TRBV24-1 to TRBJ2-3, with 11 bases matching TRBD2. Germline-derived CDR1 and CDR2 are KGHDR and SFDVKD. This CDR3 spans 16 amino acids. J was trimmed by 2 bases and V by 2 bases; bases with no gene match: 2. In DNA, the CDR3 is TGTGCCACCAGTGATTGGACTAGCGGGTCCACAGATACGCAGTATTTT. It codes for CATSDWTSGSTDTQYF.

The rearrangement links TRBV10-3 to TRBJ1-3; D is perhaps TRBD1 (6 bases). Germline loops: CDR1 ENHRY, CDR2 SYGVKD. This CDR3 is 14 amino acids long. The V gene lost 3 bases and the J gene lost 2 bases, with 8 bases spanning the gap. The CDR3 DNA follows: TGTGCCATCAGTGAAACAGGGACTGGAAACACCATATATTTT. Its translation: CAISETGTGNTIYF.

This chain uses TRBV6-1 with TRBJ2-3; tentatively, D is TRBD2 (7 bases). The germline V and J ends were trimmed by 2 bases and 5 bases, with 14 bases remaining between them. Germline CDR1 is MNHNS and CDR2 is SASEGT. The CDR3 runs to 15 residues. CDR3 region: CASSERGANRDTQYF. The CDR3, as DNA: TGTGCCAGCAGTGAACGGGGGGCCAACCGAGATACGCAGTATTTT.

This clonotype was counted between two and nine times. The chain uses TRBV2 and TRBJ2-5; possible D gene TRBD1, 6 bases. V was cut by 6 bases and J by 0 bases, with 8 bases left in between. The V gene's germline CDR1 is SNHLY and CDR2 FYNNEI. This CDR3 is built from 13 residues. In DNA form, the CDR3 reads TGTGCCAGCAGAACAGGGTACCAAGAGACCCAGTACTTC. Amino acids: CASRTGYQETQYF.

The chain is built from TRBV27 and TRBJ2-5; D possibly corresponds to TRBD1 (5 bases). Trimming took off 0 bases at V and 5 bases at J, with 16 bases between the two ends. Germline values: CDR1 MNHEY, CDR2 SMNVEV (reference sequence). This CDR3 spans 16 amino acids. CDR3 amino acids: CASSLSIGHLRETQYF. CDR3 DNA: TGTGCCAGCAGTTTATCTATAGGACACTTGAGGGAGACCCAGTACTTC.

V gene TRBV6-1 combines with J gene TRBJ2-1, with 14 bases lining up with TRBD2. CDR3 length equals 16 residues. V was clipped by 7 bases and J by 4 bases; unmatched bases: 6. CDR1 and CDR2 from the germline V gene are MNHNS and SASEGT. CDR3 DNA sequence: TGTGCCAGCATCGGGACTAGCGGGAGAGTTTACAATGAGCAGTTCTTC. It specifies CASIGTSGRVYNEQFF.

This chain connects TRBV7-9 to TRBJ2-2; D not certain. CDR3 size: 14 residues. The ends were cut back, 1 base at V and 6 bases at J, with 9 bases in the middle. CDR1 and CDR2 (germline): SEHNR, FQNEAQ (reference sequence). The CDR3 is CASSLVSSSGELFF. The CDR3 nucleotides are TGTGCCAGCAGCTTAGTATCTTCGTCCGGGGAGCTGTTTTTT.

There are a few counts of this clonotype. The CDR3 spells CASSLDSALTEAFF. The CDR3 DNA sequence: TGTGCCAGCAGCCTGGACAGCGCTCTCACTGAAGCTTTCTTT. The genes are TRBV7-2 and TRBJ1-1; D might be TRBD1 (6 bases). There are 14 residues in the CDR3. Germline-derived CDR1 and CDR2 are SGHTA and FQGNSA. The V and J ends lost 5 bases and 4 bases respectively, with 14 bases between them.

The CDR3 nucleotides read TGTGCCAGCAGCCGAGGGGGGACCTACGAGCAGTACTTC. It is translated as CASSRGGTYEQYF. J is TRBJ2-7 and V is TRBV2; the D gene could be TRBD1 or TRBD2 (6 bases each). CDR3 length: 13 amino acids. The germline CDR1 and CDR2 sequences are SNHLY and FYNNEI. V was trimmed by 6 bases and J by 2 bases, leaving 11 bases between them.

V gene TRBV20-1 combines with J gene TRBJ2-7, with TRBD1 matching 7 bases. Germline CDR1 reads DFQATT; CDR2 reads SNEGSKA (reference sequence). There are 12 residues in the CDR3. The CDR3 DNA is TGCAGCTACGACAGGGATAACCACGAGCAGTACTTC. Encoded protein: CSYDRDNHEQYF.

The chain recombines TRBV6-4 with TRBJ2-5; D may be TRBD2 (7 bases). Germline values: CDR1 MRHNA, CDR2 SNTAGT. V lost 7 bases and J lost 4, with 22 bases in between. This CDR3 region has 16 residues. In DNA form, the CDR3 reads TGTGCCAGCACCGTGGGGGGGCAGGGGACACGAGAGACCCAGTACTTC. Translating it yields CASTVGGQGTRETQYF.